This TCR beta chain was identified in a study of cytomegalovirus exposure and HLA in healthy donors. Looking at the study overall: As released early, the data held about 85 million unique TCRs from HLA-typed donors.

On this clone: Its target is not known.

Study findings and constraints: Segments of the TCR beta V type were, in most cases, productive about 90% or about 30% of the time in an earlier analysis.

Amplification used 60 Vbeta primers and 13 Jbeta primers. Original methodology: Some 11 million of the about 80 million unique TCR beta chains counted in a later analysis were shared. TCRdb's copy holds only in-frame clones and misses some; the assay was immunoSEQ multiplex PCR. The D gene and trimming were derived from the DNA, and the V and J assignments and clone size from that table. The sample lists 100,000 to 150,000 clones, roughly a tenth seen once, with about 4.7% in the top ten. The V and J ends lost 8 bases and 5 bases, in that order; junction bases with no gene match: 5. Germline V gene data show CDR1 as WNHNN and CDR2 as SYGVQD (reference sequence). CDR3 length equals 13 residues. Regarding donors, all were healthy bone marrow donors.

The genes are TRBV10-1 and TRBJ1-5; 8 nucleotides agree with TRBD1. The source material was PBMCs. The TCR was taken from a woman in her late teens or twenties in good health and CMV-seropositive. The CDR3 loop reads CASRDRTDQPQHF. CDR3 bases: TGCGCCAGCCGGGACAGGACCGATCAGCCCCAGCATTTT.